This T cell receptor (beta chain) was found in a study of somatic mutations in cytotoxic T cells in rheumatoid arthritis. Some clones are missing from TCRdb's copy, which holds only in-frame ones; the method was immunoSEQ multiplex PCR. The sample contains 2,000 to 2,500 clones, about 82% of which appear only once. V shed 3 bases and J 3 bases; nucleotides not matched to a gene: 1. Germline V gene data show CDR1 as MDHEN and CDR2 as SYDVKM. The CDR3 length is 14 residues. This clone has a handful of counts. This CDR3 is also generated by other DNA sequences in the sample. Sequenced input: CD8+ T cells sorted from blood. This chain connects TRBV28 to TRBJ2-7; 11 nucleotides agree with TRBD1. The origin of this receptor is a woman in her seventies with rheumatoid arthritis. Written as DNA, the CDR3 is TGTGCCAGCAGTTTGGGACAGGGGGGCTACGAGCAGTACTTC. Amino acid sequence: CASSLGQGGYEQYF. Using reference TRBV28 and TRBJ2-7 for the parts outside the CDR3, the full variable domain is DVKVTQSSRYLVKRTGEKVFLECVQDMDHENMFWYRQDPGLGLRLIYFSYDVKMKEKGDIPEGYSVSREKKERFSLILESASTNQTSMYLCASSLGQGGYEQYFGPGTRLTVT.